The next 12 T cell receptor beta chains were all read from a single sample in a study of neurological immune-mediated disorders. As to time point: technical triplicate 2. TCRdb reprocessed the 5' RACE reads via MiXCR and lists one record per CDR3 protein. The sample records around 56,000 distinct CDR3 sequences, less than 25% being singletons. Sequencing used PBMCs. These receptors originate from a man in his 60s with HTLV-1-associated myelopathy (HAM/TSP).

To note about this clonotype: This could be a read error, since a much larger clone is one nucleotide away. The chain recombines TRBV5-1 with TRBJ2-1; D gene ambiguous. CDR1 is SGHRS and CDR2 is YFSETQ in the germline V gene. The CDR3 has 14 amino acids. The CDR3 DNA reads TGCGCCAGCAAATGGGGTACCTCCTTCAATGAGCAGTTCTTC. Translated: CASKWGTSFNEQFF.

The table lists this clonotype with many counts. The chain joins TRBV5-6 to TRBJ2-5, with D tentatively TRBD1 (6 bases). V was pared by 7 bases and J by 5 bases, with 18 bases between. There are 14 residues in the CDR3. Germline assignment: CDR1 SGHDT and CDR2 YYEEEE. CDR3 in amino acids: CASFWGQGIETQYF. In DNA form, the CDR3 reads TGTGCCAGCTTCTGGGGACAAGGAATCGAGACCCAGTACTTC.

This clonotype was counted ten times or more. The chain employs TRBV28 and TRBJ2-5, with D possibly matching TRBD2 (6 bases). In germline, CDR1 is MDHEN, CDR2 SYDVKM. This CDR3 spans 16 amino acids. Deletions cut 2 bases from V and 1 base from J, with 14 bases between. The CDR3 protein is CASSLGRGGSQETQYF. The CDR3, as DNA: TGTGCCAGCAGTTTAGGCCGGGGAGGATCCCAAGAGACCCAGTACTTC.

The gene calls are TRBV20-1 and TRBJ2-7, with D possibly matching TRBD2 (6 bases). Germline CDR1 and CDR2: DFQATT and SNEGSKA (reference sequence). CDR3 length equals 13 residues. V gave up 0 bases and J gave up 6 bases, with 12 bases separating them. The CDR3: CSARDPGAAEQYF. Here the CDR3 DNA reads TGCAGTGCTAGAGACCCGGGAGCGGCCGAGCAGTACTTC.

The chain employs TRBV28 and TRBJ2-7, with D hard to call. This CDR3 region has 12 residues. Germline CDR1 MDHEN, CDR2 SYDVKM. The V end was cut by 3 bases, the J end by 3 bases, with 6 bases between. The CDR3 loop is CASSFRDYEQYF. In DNA, the CDR3 is TGTGCCAGCAGTTTTAGGGACTACGAGCAGTACTTC.

This clonotype was found a few times. This chain uses TRBV6-2 or TRBV6-3 with TRBJ1-5; D unclear. V shed 7 bases and J shed 4 bases, with 8 bases lying between them. CDR1 and CDR2 (germline): MNHEY, SVGEGT. The CDR3 has 12 amino acids. The CDR3 sequence: CASTERNQPQHF. The CDR3 nucleotides are TGTGCCAGCACCGAAAGAAATCAGCCCCAGCATTTT.

This clonotype showed up many times. The V gene is TRBV5-8, the J gene TRBJ1-5; D ambiguous. V lost 4 bases and J lost 0, with 11 bases in between. This CDR3 is built from 15 residues. Germline V gene sequence: CDR1 SGHTS, CDR2 YDEGEE. The DNA for the CDR3 is TGTGCCAGCAGCCCGACGGGTGTTAGCAATCAGCCCCAGCATTTT. Translating gives CASSPTGVSNQPQHF.

This clonotype has at least ten counts. This chain links TRBV29-1 with TRBJ2-7; 7 bases match TRBD1. CDR3 length: 15 amino acids. V lost 4 bases, J lost 5 bases, and 14 bases stayed unmatched. Germline V gives CDR1 SQVTM, CDR2 ANQGSEA. The chain's CDR3 is CSVAGTDSGPNEQYF. The CDR3, as DNA: TGCAGCGTTGCTGGGACAGACTCTGGCCCAAACGAGCAGTACTTC.

This clonotype is classed as medium-sized (0.01 to 0.1%). This rearrangement joins TRBV20-1 to TRBJ2-1, with 9 positions matching TRBD2. The ends lost 1 base at V and 7 bases at J; junction bases unmatched: 5. The CDR3 contains 14 residues. Germline V gene data show CDR1 as DFQATT and CDR2 as SNEGSKA (reference sequence). CDR3 nucleotide sequence: TGCAGTGCTAGAGGACTAGCGGAACTGAATGAGCAGTTCTTC. Its translation is CSARGLAELNEQFF.

This clonotype was observed many times. The rearrangement uses TRBV5-6 and TRBJ2-3; 7 bases map to TRBD2. CDR1 is SGHDT and CDR2 is YYEEEE in the germline V gene. The junction had 8 bases not matched to a gene; V was cut back by 3 bases and J by 4 bases. This CDR3 contains 15 residues. The CDR3 here is CASSSAGGNSDTQYF. CDR3 DNA: TGTGCCAGCAGCTCCGCCGGGGGGAATTCAGATACGCAGTATTTT.

In this sample, this clonotype turned up many times. The CDR3 coding sequence is TGTGCCAGCAGTTACTCCGGGCAGAATGGCGGCAACGTCCTGACTTTC. Translated: CASSYSGQNGGNVLTF. V usage is TRBV6-5 and J usage is TRBJ2-6; D remains ambiguous. V lost 0 bases to trimming and J lost 9 bases, with 15 bases between them. The CDR3 spans 16 residues. Germline V CDR1 and CDR2: MNHEY, SVGAGI.

This clonotype was counted many times. The chain combines TRBV20-1 with TRBJ1-1, with D unresolved. The germline V gene encodes CDR1 DFQATT and CDR2 SNEGSKA (reference sequence). This CDR3 comprises 15 residues. V lost 6 bases to trimming and J lost 0 bases, with 17 bases between them. This CDR3 reads CSAPRRAGLNTEAFF. CDR3 sequence (DNA): TGCAGTGCCCCGCGGAGGGCAGGCCTGAACACTGAAGCTTTCTTT.